This TCR beta chain was sequenced in a study of CD4 and CD8 cells across lung adenocarcinoma regions. TCRdb re-called the PCR reads through MiXCR, storing one row per CDR3 protein. Of about 12,000 distinct CDR3 sequences in the sample, 40% to 50% were seen once. The CDR3 consists of 18 residues. The germline V gene encodes CDR1 MNHEY and CDR2 SVGEGT. The patients had localized lung adenocarcinoma, a non-small cell subtype. Material for sequencing was CD8+ T cells from the margin of a lung tumor. The J gene is TRBJ2-1, the V gene TRBV6-2 or TRBV6-3, with 7 nucleotides matching TRBD1. The end of the DNA is better explained by TRBJ2-7, so the J call may be wrong. The TCR sequence derives from a female donor with lung adenocarcinoma. The CD4 and CD8 labels of this study may be unreliable. The DNA for the CDR3 is TGTGCCAGCAGTTACTCGTCCACAGGGGTGGCAAACTCCTACGAGCAGTACTTC. Its protein product is CASSYSSTGVANSYEQYF.